This T cell receptor beta chain is from a study of cytotoxic CD8 clonotypes in ibrutinib-treated CLL. The study, taken as a whole, reports: Clonality went up at the time of ibrutinib response, stayed stable in sustained remission, and later dropped back toward its baseline level at progression.

The junction had 11 bases not matched to a gene; V was cut back by 5 bases and J by 5 bases. CDR3 length: 15 amino acids. Germline values: CDR1 MDHEN, CDR2 SYDVKM. Cryopreserved PBMCs were the source of approximately 2 micrograms of genomic DNA, which went to TCR beta libraries. Sequencing was performed with immunoSEQ multiplex PCR; in TCRdb, only in-frame clones are kept and a portion is missing. The table includes 150,000 to 200,000 clones, approximately 91% detected once. This clone appeared a single time. Antigen specificity is unknown. The source was PBMCs, collected at disease progression, from a patient treated with ibrutinib. The chain links TRBV28 to TRBJ2-7, with TRBD1 matching 8 bases. This receptor was obtained from a human donor with chronic lymphocytic leukemia. DNA of the CDR3: TGTGCCAGCAGTCTCCGGGACAGGATCATCCACGAGCAGTACTTC. This gives the protein CASSLRDRIIHEQYF. Full variable domain (missing parts from reference TRBV28 and TRBJ2-7): DVKVTQSSRYLVKRTGEKVFLECVQDMDHENMFWYRQDPGLGLRLIYFSYDVKMKEKGDIPEGYSVSREKKERFSLILESASTNQTSMYLCASSLRDRIIHEQYFGPGTRLTVT.